This TCR beta chain derives from a study of cytomegalovirus exposure and HLA in healthy donors. Study summary: It was reported in a later analysis that the same platform had been used for the 120 validation repertoires as for the 550 to 700 first-cohort repertoires.

Only in-frame clones appear in the TCRdb table, and some are missing; sequencing was by immunoSEQ multiplex PCR. The sample has 190,000 or so clones; 65% to 85% are singletons. Study-level findings and limits: Within the approximately 110 validation repertoires, first-cohort TCR clusters tended to co-occur, according to a later analysis. Altogether, 164 TCR beta chains were recorded as cytomegalovirus-associated.

This CDR3 is 11 amino acids long. CDR1 is MGHDK, CDR2 SYGVNS, per germline. V shed 5 bases, J shed 13 bases, and the junction held 7 bases outside the gene matches. This clone was seen more than once but under ten times. Its antigen is undetermined. The donors were part of the approximately 120-subject validation cohort, which stood apart from the roughly 680-subject first cohort. This clonotype was sampled from a woman between 18 and 29 years old in good health and CMV-seropositive. The chain recombines TRBV25-1 with TRBJ1-2; 7 positions match TRBD1. Sequenced material: PBMCs. The DNA for the CDR3 is TGTGCCAGCAGTCGGACAGGCCTTTTCACCTTC. Its protein is CASSRTGLFTF.